This T cell receptor (beta chain) was identified during a study of blood T cell repertoires in COVID-19. Germline assignment: CDR1 MNHEY and CDR2 SMNVEV (reference sequence). V lost 6 bases to trimming and J lost 3 bases; unmatched junction nucleotides: 4. CDR3 length: 14 residues. As handled by the study authors: Quantification of nucleated cells was approximated via reference gene primer amplification. Here immunoSEQ multiplex PCR was the method, and the copy in TCRdb shows in-frame clones only, minus some. Clone size and the V and J calls come from that table; the DNA yielded D and trimming. The profile shows more than 200,000 clones, 80% of them singletons. The study recruited people aged roughly 18 to 89 years across approximately 24 US areas.

The source is a man aged 25-45 years with acute COVID-19. V and J are TRBV27 and TRBJ1-2; 10 bases map to TRBD1. Sequenced sample: PBMCs or T cells enriched from blood (not recorded which). The CDR3 sequence: CASRPGQGHYGYTF. The CDR3 nucleotides are TGTGCCAGCAGACCGGGACAGGGGCACTATGGCTACACCTTC.